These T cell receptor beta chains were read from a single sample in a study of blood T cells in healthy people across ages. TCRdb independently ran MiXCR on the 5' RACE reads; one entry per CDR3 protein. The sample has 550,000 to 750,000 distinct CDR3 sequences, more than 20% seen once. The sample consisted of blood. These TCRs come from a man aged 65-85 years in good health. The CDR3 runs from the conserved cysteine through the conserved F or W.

cdr3_aa: CATSDLEGTDTQYF
j_call: TRBJ2-3
v_call: TRBV24-1

cdr3_aa: CASSEGLAHEQYF
j_call: TRBJ2-7
v_call: TRBV7-9

cdr3_aa: CASIAYNEQFF
j_call: TRBJ2-1
v_call: TRBV28

cdr3_aa: CASSLERQGGNEKLFF
j_call: TRBJ1-4
v_call: TRBV7-8

cdr3_aa: CASSYSGGRDTF
j_call: TRBJ1-2
v_call: TRBV6-2/TRBV6-3

cdr3_aa: CSVVVTGGRAPYEQYF
j_call: TRBJ2-7
v_call: TRBV29-1

cdr3_aa: CASSLALAGAPDTQYF
j_call: TRBJ2-3
v_call: TRBV7-9

cdr3_aa: CASSFPSGSTDTQYF
j_call: TRBJ2-3
v_call: TRBV12-3/TRBV12-4

cdr3_aa: CASSYSPTDSPLHF
j_call: TRBJ1-6
v_call: TRBV6-5

cdr3_aa: CASSFLQLTEAFF
j_call: TRBJ1-1
v_call: TRBV28

cdr3_aa: CASSERGKIQETQYF
j_call: TRBJ2-5
v_call: TRBV7-9

cdr3_aa: CASSQPGQGHEKLFF
j_call: TRBJ1-4
v_call: TRBV14

cdr3_aa: CASSLVQGERQPQHF
j_call: TRBJ1-5
v_call: TRBV6-6

cdr3_aa: CSARGVIGGSTYEQYF
j_call: TRBJ2-7
v_call: TRBV20-1

cdr3_aa: CASSGTSGPDEQFF
j_call: -
v_call: TRBV10-2

cdr3_aa: CATRDLYNEQFF
j_call: TRBJ2-1
v_call: TRBV28

cdr3_aa: CSARDIRGWQETQYF
j_call: TRBJ2-5
v_call: TRBV20-1

cdr3_aa: CASSLKGDNTEAFF
j_call: TRBJ1-1
v_call: TRBV5-1

cdr3_aa: CASSHPIRSSGNTIYF
j_call: TRBJ1-3
v_call: TRBV7-9

cdr3_aa: CASSLMDRLTDTQYF
j_call: TRBJ2-3
v_call: TRBV5-1

cdr3_aa: CASSQEWDQPQHF
j_call: TRBJ1-5
v_call: TRBV4-1

cdr3_aa: CASSLKMGNNQPQHF
j_call: TRBJ1-5
v_call: TRBV12-3/TRBV12-4

cdr3_aa: CASSPPPSGRAPDTQYF
j_call: TRBJ2-3
v_call: TRBV12-3/TRBV12-4

cdr3_aa: CASSLAQGGGGANVLTF
j_call: TRBJ2-6
v_call: TRBV12-3/TRBV12-4

cdr3_aa: CASSPRGIETQYF
j_call: TRBJ2-5
v_call: TRBV5-8

cdr3_aa: CASGLGYRETYGYTF
j_call: TRBJ1-2
v_call: TRBV12-5

cdr3_aa: CASSLGQRTDTQYF
j_call: TRBJ2-3
v_call: TRBV5-1

cdr3_aa: CASSQDPGLAQETQYF
j_call: TRBJ2-5
v_call: TRBV3-1

cdr3_aa: CASSLARGGQQETQYF
j_call: TRBJ2-5
v_call: TRBV7-9

cdr3_aa: CATTGTLVNEQFF
j_call: -
v_call: TRBV28

cdr3_aa: CASIDSIKGYTF
j_call: TRBJ1-2
v_call: TRBV28

cdr3_aa: CASRSDSSGETQYF
j_call: TRBJ2-5
v_call: TRBV5-6

cdr3_aa: CASSPSPGQLNTEAFF
j_call: TRBJ1-1
v_call: TRBV28

cdr3_aa: CASSFGTGISNEQFF
j_call: TRBJ2-1
v_call: TRBV7-9

cdr3_aa: CSAMGIRDSPYNEQFF
j_call: TRBJ2-1
v_call: TRBV20-1

cdr3_aa: CASSLAGDYEQYF
j_call: TRBJ2-7
v_call: TRBV7-9

cdr3_aa: CASSGTGGLDEQFF
j_call: TRBJ2-1
v_call: TRBV2

cdr3_aa: CASSETARGGYNEQFF
j_call: TRBJ2-1
v_call: TRBV2

cdr3_aa: CASSPRDNRVYEQHF
j_call: TRBJ2-7
v_call: TRBV7-9

cdr3_aa: CASSLTAGGPNEQFF
j_call: TRBJ2-1
v_call: TRBV5-1

cdr3_aa: CASSSGLVGTQYF
j_call: TRBJ2-5
v_call: TRBV7-2

cdr3_aa: CASSFPIQGEYYGYTF
j_call: TRBJ1-2
v_call: TRBV28

cdr3_aa: CASSRAHKNTEAFF
j_call: TRBJ1-1
v_call: TRBV6-7